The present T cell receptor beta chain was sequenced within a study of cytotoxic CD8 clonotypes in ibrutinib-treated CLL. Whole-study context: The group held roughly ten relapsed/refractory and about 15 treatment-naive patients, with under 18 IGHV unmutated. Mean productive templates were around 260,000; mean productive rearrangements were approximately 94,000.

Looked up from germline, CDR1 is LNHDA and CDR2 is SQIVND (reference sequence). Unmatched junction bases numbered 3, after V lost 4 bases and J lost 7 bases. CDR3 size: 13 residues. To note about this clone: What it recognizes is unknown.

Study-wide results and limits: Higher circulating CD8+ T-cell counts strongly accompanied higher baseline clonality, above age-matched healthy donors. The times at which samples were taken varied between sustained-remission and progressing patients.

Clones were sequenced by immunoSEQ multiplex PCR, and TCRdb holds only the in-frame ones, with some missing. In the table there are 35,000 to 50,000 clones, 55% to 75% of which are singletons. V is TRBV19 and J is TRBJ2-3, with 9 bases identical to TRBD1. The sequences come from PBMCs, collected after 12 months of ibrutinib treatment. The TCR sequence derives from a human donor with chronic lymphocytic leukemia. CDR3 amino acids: CASSRTGVNTQYF. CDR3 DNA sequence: TGTGCCAGTAGTAGGACAGGGGTGAATACGCAGTATTTT.